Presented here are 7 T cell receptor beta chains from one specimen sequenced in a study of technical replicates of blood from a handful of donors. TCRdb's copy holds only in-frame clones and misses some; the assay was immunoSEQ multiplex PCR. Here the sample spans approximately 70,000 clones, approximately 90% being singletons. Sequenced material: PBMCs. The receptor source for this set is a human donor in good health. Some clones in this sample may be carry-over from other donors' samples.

The CDR3 DNA reads TGTGCCAGCAGCTTGGAAGGCAGGGGGGAGACCCAGTACTTC. Its protein is CASSLEGRGETQYF. This rearrangement joins TRBV5-5 to TRBJ2-5, with 7 nucleotides matching TRBD1. The CDR3 has 14 amino acids. CDR1 is SGHKS and CDR2 is YYEKEE in the germline V gene (reference sequence). The V gene end was trimmed by 0 bases and the J gene end by 5 bases; junction bases not matched to a gene: 4. The full variable domain, completed using reference TRBV5-5 and TRBJ2-5, is DAGVTQSPTHLIKTRGQQVTLRCSPISGHKSVSWYQQVLGQGPQFIFQYYEKEERGRGNFPDRFSARQFPNYSSELNVNALLLGDSALYLCASSLEGRGETQYFGPGTRLLVL.

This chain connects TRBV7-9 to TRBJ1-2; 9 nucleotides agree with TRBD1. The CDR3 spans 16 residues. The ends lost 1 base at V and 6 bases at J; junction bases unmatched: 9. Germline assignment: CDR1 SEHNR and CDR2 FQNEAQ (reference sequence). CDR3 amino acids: CASSLVMGTGTHGYTF. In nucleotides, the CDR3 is TGTGCCAGCAGCTTAGTGATGGGGACAGGGACGCATGGCTACACCTTC.

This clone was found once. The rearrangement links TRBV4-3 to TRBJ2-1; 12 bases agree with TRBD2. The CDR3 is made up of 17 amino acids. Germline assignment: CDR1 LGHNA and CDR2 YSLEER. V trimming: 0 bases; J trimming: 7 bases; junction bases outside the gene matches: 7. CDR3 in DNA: TGCGCCAGCAGCCAAGATCGGGCTAGCGGGAGGGGAAATGAGCAGTTCTTC. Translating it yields CASSQDRASGRGNEQFF.

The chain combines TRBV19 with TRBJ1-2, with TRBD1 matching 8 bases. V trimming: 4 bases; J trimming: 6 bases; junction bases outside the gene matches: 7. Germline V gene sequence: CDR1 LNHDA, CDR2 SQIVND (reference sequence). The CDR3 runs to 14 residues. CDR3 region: CASSNRGTEDGYTF. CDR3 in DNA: TGTGCCAGTAGTAACAGGGGGACCGAAGATGGCTACACCTTC.

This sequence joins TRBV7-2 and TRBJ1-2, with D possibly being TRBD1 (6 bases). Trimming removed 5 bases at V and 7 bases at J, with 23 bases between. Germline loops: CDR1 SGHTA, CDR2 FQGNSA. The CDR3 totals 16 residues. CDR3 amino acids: CASSPARWQGRAGYTF. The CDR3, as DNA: TGTGCCAGCAGCCCTGCGCGGTGGCAGGGGAGGGCTGGCTACACCTTC. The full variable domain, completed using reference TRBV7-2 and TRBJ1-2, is GAGVSQSPSNKVTEKGKDVELRCDPISGHTALYWYRQSLGQGLEFLIYFQGNSAPDKSGLPSDRFSAERTGGSVSTLTIQRTQQEDSAVYLCASSPARWQGRAGYTFGSGTRLTVV.

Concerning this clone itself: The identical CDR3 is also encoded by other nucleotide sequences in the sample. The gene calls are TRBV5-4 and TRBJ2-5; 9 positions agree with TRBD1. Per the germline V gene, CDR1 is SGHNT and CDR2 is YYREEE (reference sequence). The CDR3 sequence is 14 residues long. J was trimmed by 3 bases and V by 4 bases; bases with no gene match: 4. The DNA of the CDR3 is TGTGCCAGCAGCCCTCGGGACAGGGAAGAGACCCAGTACTTC. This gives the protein CASSPRDREETQYF.

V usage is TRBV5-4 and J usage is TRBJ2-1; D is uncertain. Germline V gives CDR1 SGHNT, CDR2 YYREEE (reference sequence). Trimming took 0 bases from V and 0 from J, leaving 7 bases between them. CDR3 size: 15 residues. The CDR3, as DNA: TGTGCCAGCAGCTTGGCCCTAGGCTCCTACAATGAGCAGTTCTTC. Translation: CASSLALGSYNEQFF.